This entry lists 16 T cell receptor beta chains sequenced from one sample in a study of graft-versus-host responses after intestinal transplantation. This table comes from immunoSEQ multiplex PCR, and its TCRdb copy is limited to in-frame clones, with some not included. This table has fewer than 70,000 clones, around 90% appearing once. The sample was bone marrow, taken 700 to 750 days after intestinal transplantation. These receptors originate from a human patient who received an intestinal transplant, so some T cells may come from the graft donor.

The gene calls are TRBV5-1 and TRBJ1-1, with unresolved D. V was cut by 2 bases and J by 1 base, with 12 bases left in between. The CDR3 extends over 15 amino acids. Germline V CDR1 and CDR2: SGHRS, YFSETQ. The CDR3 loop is CASSFFGRENTEAFF. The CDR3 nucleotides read TGCGCCAGCAGCTTTTTCGGACGGGAGAACACTGAAGCTTTCTTT.

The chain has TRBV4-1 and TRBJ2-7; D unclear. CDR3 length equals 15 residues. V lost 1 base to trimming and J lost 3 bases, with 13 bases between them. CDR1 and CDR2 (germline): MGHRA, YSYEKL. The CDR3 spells CASSQVTLRRYEQYF. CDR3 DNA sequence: TGCGCCAGCAGCCAAGTTACACTTCGGCGCTACGAGCAGTACTTC.

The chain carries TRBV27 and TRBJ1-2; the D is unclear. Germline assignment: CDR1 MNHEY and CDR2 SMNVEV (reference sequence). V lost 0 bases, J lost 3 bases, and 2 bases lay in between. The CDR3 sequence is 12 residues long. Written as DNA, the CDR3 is TGTGCCAGCAGTTTATCCCACTATGGCTACACCTTC. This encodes CASSLSHYGYTF.

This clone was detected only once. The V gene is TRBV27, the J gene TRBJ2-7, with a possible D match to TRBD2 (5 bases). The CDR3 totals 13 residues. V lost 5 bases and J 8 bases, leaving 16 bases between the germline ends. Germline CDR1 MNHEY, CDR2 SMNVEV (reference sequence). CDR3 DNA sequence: TGTGCCAGCAGTCCAGCCGGGATCTCAAAGCAGTACTTC. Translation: CASSPAGISKQYF.

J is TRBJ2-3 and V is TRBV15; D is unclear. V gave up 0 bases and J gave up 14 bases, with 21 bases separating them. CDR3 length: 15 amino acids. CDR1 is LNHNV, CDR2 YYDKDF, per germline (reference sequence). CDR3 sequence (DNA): TGTGCCACCAGCAGAGATTACGAAATTGTAGTAGCCCGGTATTTT. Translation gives CATSRDYEIVVARYF.

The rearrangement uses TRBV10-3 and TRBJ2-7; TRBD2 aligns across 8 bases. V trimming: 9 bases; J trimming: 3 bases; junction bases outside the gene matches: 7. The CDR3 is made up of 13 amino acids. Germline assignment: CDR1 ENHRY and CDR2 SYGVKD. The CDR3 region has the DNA TGTGCCATAGCGGGAGCGGGAATCTACGAGCAGTACTTC. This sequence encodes CAIAGAGIYEQYF.

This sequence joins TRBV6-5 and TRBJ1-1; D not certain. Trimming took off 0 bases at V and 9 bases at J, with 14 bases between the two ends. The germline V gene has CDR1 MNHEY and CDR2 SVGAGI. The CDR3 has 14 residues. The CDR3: CASSYSWTEVKAFF. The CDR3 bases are TGTGCCAGCAGTTACTCGTGGACGGAGGTTAAAGCTTTCTTT.

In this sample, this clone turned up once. CDR3: CASRTSGPSAQANYGYTF. The CDR3 DNA follows: TGTGCCAGCAGAACATCCGGCCCTTCGGCGCAGGCGAACTATGGCTACACCTTC. This chain links TRBV28 with TRBJ1-2; the D is unclear. V lost 6 bases, J lost 2 bases, and 25 bases lay in between. Germline V gene lookup returns CDR1 MDHEN and CDR2 SYDVKM. The CDR3 totals 18 residues.

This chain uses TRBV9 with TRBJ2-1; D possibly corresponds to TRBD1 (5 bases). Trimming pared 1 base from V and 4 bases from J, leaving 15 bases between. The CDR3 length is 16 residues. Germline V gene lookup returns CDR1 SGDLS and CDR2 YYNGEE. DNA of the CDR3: TGTGCCAGCAGCGTATCGGCAGGGTCCAATTACAATGAGCAGTTCTTC. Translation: CASSVSAGSNYNEQFF. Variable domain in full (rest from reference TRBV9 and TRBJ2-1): DSGVTQTPKHLITATGQRVTLRCSPRSGDLSVYWYQQSLDQGLQFLIQYYNGEERAKGNILERFSAQQFPDLHSELNLSSLELGDSALYFCASSVSAGSNYNEQFFGPGTRLTVL.

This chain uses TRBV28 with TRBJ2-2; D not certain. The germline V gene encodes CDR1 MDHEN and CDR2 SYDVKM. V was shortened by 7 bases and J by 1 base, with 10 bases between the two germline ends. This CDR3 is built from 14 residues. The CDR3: CASMSGGNTGELFF. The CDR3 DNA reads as TGTGCCAGCATGTCGGGTGGGAACACCGGGGAGCTGTTTTTT.

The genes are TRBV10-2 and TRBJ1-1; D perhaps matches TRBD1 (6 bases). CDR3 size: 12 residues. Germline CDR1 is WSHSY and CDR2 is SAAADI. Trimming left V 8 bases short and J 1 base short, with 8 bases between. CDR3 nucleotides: TGCGCCAGCGTACAGGGGAACACTGAAGCTTTCTTT. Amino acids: CASVQGNTEAFF.

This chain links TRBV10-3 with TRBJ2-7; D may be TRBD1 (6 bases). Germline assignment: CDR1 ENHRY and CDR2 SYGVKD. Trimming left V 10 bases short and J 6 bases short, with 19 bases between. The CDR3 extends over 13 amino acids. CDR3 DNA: TGTGCCACCCGGGCCCAGGGGAAGGGCGAGCAGTACTTC. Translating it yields CATRAQGKGEQYF.

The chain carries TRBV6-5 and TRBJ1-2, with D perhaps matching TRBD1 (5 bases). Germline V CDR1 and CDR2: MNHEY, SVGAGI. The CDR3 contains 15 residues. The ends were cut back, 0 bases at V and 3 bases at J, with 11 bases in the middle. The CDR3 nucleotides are TGTGCCAGCAGTTACTCCGGCAGGGAGTACTATGGCTACACCTTC. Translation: CASSYSGREYYGYTF.

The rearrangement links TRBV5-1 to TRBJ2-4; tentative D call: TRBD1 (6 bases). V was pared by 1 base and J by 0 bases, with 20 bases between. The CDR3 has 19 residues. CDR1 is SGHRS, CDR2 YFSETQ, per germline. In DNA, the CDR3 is TGCGCCAGCAGCTTGCCACAGCCGGGACACAAGCTAGCCAAAAACATTCAGTACTTC. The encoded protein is CASSLPQPGHKLAKNIQYF.

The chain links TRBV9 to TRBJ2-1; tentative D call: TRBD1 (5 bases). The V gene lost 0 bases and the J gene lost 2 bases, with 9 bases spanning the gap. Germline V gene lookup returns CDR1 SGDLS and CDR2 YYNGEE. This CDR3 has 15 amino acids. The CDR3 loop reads CASSVASGPYNEQFF. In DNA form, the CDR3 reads TGTGCCAGCAGCGTAGCGTCAGGGCCCTACAATGAGCAGTTCTTC.

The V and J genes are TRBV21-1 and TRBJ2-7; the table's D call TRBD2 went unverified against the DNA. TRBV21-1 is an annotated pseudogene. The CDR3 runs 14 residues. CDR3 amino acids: CASSKGRGPYEQYF. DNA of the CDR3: TGTGCCAGCAGCAAAGGGCGGGGGCCCTACGAGCAGTACTTC.